Reported below is one TCR beta chain. Using immunoSEQ multiplex PCR, the repertoire was profiled, and TCRdb retains in-frame clones only, with some absent. This sample has approximately 230,000 clones, with 85% to 90% found just once. The CDR3 is made up of 17 amino acids. The trim removed 5 bases at V and 3 bases at J, leaving 10 bases unmatched. CDR1 is MNHEY, CDR2 SMNVEV, per germline (reference sequence). The data belong to a study of blood T cell repertoires in COVID-19. Study-level information: Specimens from acute and convalescent COVID-19 originated in the United States, Italy and Spain. From T cells, B-cell-depleted T cells, or PBMCs came the material, which was cDNA or gDNA.

Clinical histories supplied by participants themselves formed the basis of cohort assignment. Two consecutive negative NP/OP PCR tests, clearance, or resolved symptoms defined Cohort 3 recovery. This TCR was sampled from a man between 18 and 35 years old who had recovered from COVID-19. The sequenced material came from PBMCs or T cells enriched from blood (not recorded which). The rearrangement uses TRBV27 and TRBJ2-3, with 11 bases that match TRBD1. CDR3 amino acids: CASSLLRTGGGTDTQYF. The CDR3 DNA reads as TGTGCCAGCAGTCTCCTCCGGACAGGGGGCGGGACAGATACGCAGTATTTT.